What follows are 13 T cell receptor beta chains derived from one specimen sequenced in a study of T cells in Graves' hyperthyroidism and ophthalmopathy. It was RNA transcripts that yielded the amplified TCR beta CDR3 regions. The HTBI primer set served for first-round RT-PCR of the TCR CDR3. Each CDR3 protein is one row after TCRdb ran MiXCR on the multiplex PCR reads. The data contain under 350,000 distinct CDR3 sequences, roughly 20% of them seen just once; the ten biggest clones take up approximately 49%. Source material: blood. Receptors originate from a woman aged 50 to 60 with Graves' hyperthyroidism.

This clonotype occurred many times. The chain uses TRBV5-1 and TRBJ2-2, with D perhaps TRBD1 (6 bases). With 0 bases removed from V and 6 bases from J, the gap between germline ends came to 6 bases. CDR3 size: 13 residues. Looked up from germline, CDR1 is SGHRS and CDR2 is YFSETQ. CDR3 amino acids: CASSLDRAGELFF. In nucleotides, the CDR3 is TGCGCCAGCAGCTTGGACAGGGCCGGGGAGCTGTTTTTT.

This chain joins TRBV5-1 and TRBJ1-4, with no clear D. The length of the CDR3 is 13 residues. Germline loops: CDR1 SGHRS, CDR2 YFSETQ. Trimming cost V 4 bases and J 6 bases, with 10 bases left between them. CDR3 loop: CASSSVGDEKLFF. The DNA for the CDR3 is TGCGCCAGCAGCAGTGTTGGGGATGAAAAACTGTTTTTT.

This chain links TRBV3-1 with TRBJ2-2; perhaps TRBD1 as D (6 bases). Trimming stripped 2 bases from V and 7 bases from J, with 11 bases between. The CDR3 covers 14 residues. Looked up from germline, CDR1 is LGHDT and CDR2 is YNNKEL (reference sequence). CDR3 amino acids: CASSQTGFGGELFF. The DNA of the CDR3 is TGTGCCAGCAGCCAAACAGGGTTTGGCGGGGAGCTGTTTTTT. The full variable domain, its missing parts supplied by reference TRBV3-1 and TRBJ2-2, is DTAVSQTPKYLVTQMGNDKSIKCEQNLGHDTMYWYKQDSKKFLKIMFSYNNKELIINETVPNRFSPKSPDKAHLNLHINSLELGDSAVYFCASSQTGFGGELFFGEGSRLTVL.

This clonotype was seen ten or more times. The chain has TRBV30 and TRBJ2-2; 7 bases line up with TRBD1. This CDR3 region has 13 residues. V shed 1 base, J shed 5 bases, and the junction held 1 base outside the gene matches. Germline CDR1 GTSNPN, CDR2 SVGIG (reference sequence). CDR3: CAWSAQGTGELFF. The CDR3 DNA reads TGTGCCTGGAGTGCACAGGGGACCGGGGAGCTGTTTTTT.

The sample holds a few counts of this clonotype. This chain links TRBV20-1 with TRBJ1-5, with D hard to call. Per germline, CDR1 DFQATT and CDR2 SNEGSKA (reference sequence). The CDR3 spans 17 residues. V was trimmed by 3 bases and J by 0 bases, leaving 18 bases between them. For the CDR3, the DNA is TGCAGTGCTAGCCCTTCTGCAGATACCTATAGCAATCAGCCCCAGCATTTT. This codes for CSASPSADTYSNQPQHF.

J is TRBJ1-1 and V is TRBV15; D is perhaps TRBD1 (6 bases). Trimming cost V 0 bases and J 5 bases, with 16 bases left between them. The CDR3 is 16 amino acids. Germline CDR1 LNHNV, CDR2 YYDKDF (reference sequence). CDR3 residues: CATSRDQAGAETEAFF. The CDR3 DNA is TGTGCCACCAGCAGAGATCAGGCAGGGGCTGAAACTGAAGCTTTCTTT. Filled out from reference TRBV15 and TRBJ1-1, the complete variable domain reads DAMVIQNPRYQVTQFGKPVTLSCSQTLNHNVMYWYQQKSSQAPKLLFHYYDKDFNNEADTPDNFQSRRPNTSFCFLDIRSPGLGDTAMYLCATSRDQAGAETEAFFGQGTRLTVV.

This clonotype was seen at least ten times. The chain employs TRBV30 and TRBJ1-1; D is possibly TRBD1 (5 bases). Germline V lookup: CDR1 GTSNPN, CDR2 SVGIG (reference sequence). V shed 0 bases and J shed 0 bases, with 11 bases lying between them. The CDR3 has 15 amino acids. CDR3 nucleotide sequence: TGTGCCTGGAGTGTATTCGGGGGAATGAACACTGAAGCTTTCTTT. It specifies CAWSVFGGMNTEAFF.

CDR3 sequence reads: CASSLGSGGSSYNEQFF. CDR3 nucleotide sequence: TGTGCCAGCAGCTTAGGAAGCGGGGGCAGCTCCTACAATGAGCAGTTCTTC. The chain is built from TRBV7-3 and TRBJ2-1; TRBD2 matches at 8 bases. Germline CDR1 reads SGHTA; CDR2 reads FQGTGA. V was pared by 2 bases and J by 0 bases, with 6 bases of the junction left unmatched. This CDR3 is built from 17 residues. The full variable domain, in which reference TRBV7-3 and TRBJ2-1 provide the parts outside the CDR3, is GAGVSQTPSNKVTEKGKYVELRCDPISGHTALYWYRQSLGQGPEFLIYFQGTGAADDSGLPNDRFFAVRPEGSVSTLKIQRTERGDSAVYLCASSLGSGGSSYNEQFFGPGTRLTVL.

The chain uses TRBV27 and TRBJ2-7, with TRBD2 matching 7 bases. CDR1 MNHEY and CDR2 SMNVEV come from the germline V gene (reference sequence). Trimming removed 6 bases from V and 2 bases from J; junction bases left unmatched: 4. The CDR3 covers 13 residues. Here the CDR3 reads CASSYGLAYEQYF. The CDR3 DNA is TGTGCCAGCAGCTACGGACTAGCCTACGAGCAGTACTTC.

V gene TRBV13 combines with J gene TRBJ2-3; TRBD2 aligns across 9 bases. The V and J ends lost 6 bases and 2 bases, in that order; junction bases with no gene match: 9. The CDR3 spans 16 residues. Germline V CDR1 and CDR2: PRHDT, FYEKMQ (reference sequence). In DNA, the CDR3 is TGTGCCAGCAGTAGTCGAAGCGGGGGGAACACAGATACGCAGTATTTT. Its protein product is CASSSRSGGNTDTQYF.

The gene calls are TRBV2 and TRBJ2-7; maybe TRBD2 (5 bases). V lost 6 bases and J 6 bases, leaving 6 bases between the germline ends. This CDR3 comprises 10 residues. Per germline, CDR1 SNHLY and CDR2 FYNNEI. CDR3 nucleotides: TGTGCCAGCAGGGACTGCGAGCAGTACTTC. Its protein is CASRDCEQYF.

Concerning this clonotype: This CDR3 fails to terminate in the conserved phenylalanine or tryptophan, so it likely reflects a read error. This chain joins TRBV6-5 and TRBJ1-6; TRBD1 is a possible D gene (6 bases). The V and J ends lost 3 bases and 7 bases respectively, with 19 bases between them. The CDR3 runs 17 residues. The germline CDR1 and CDR2 sequences are MNHEY and SVGAGI. CDR3 nucleotide sequence: TGTGCCAGCAGTTATGGTAACCCCGGACAGATCAATTCACCCCTCCACCTT. It is translated as CASSYGNPGQINSPLHL.

The sample holds many counts of this clonotype. This chain uses TRBV3-1 with TRBJ2-1; TRBD2 aligns across 9 bases. The CDR3 has 15 amino acids. Germline lookup yields CDR1 LGHDT and CDR2 YNNKEL (reference sequence). Losses at the gene ends were 2 bases for V and 4 bases for J; bases not matched to a gene: 3. The CDR3, as DNA: TGTGCCAGCAGCCAAATAGCGGGAGAATACAATGAGCAGTTCTTC. Protein sequence: CASSQIAGEYNEQFF.